The clone carrying this TCR beta chain has at least ten counts. Its antigen is unidentified. Unique molecular identifier tags were affixed to discrete cDNA molecules. TCRdb re-called the 5' RACE reads with MiXCR, one entry per CDR3 protein. Of fewer than 60,000 distinct CDR3 sequences in the sample, roughly 9.2% are singletons; the top ten hold 3.5% to 5%. This entry is derived from a study of early T cells in non-severe SARS-CoV-2 infection. Study observations and caveats: In VDJdb matching, anti-spike CD8 responses were favored while private and CD4 specificities went missing.

The CDR3 extends over 12 amino acids. Trimming took off 5 bases at V and 8 bases at J, with 12 bases between the two ends. Germline V CDR1 and CDR2: SGHTA, FQGNSA. The specimen sequenced was whole blood. This sequence originates from an adult who was a healthcare worker with PCR-confirmed SARS-CoV-2 infection or an uninfected control (not recorded which). The chain uses TRBV7-2 and TRBJ1-1; D unclear. CDR3 in DNA: TGTGCCAGCAGCCCTATGCCGACCGAAGCTTTCTTT. Translation gives CASSPMPTEAFF.